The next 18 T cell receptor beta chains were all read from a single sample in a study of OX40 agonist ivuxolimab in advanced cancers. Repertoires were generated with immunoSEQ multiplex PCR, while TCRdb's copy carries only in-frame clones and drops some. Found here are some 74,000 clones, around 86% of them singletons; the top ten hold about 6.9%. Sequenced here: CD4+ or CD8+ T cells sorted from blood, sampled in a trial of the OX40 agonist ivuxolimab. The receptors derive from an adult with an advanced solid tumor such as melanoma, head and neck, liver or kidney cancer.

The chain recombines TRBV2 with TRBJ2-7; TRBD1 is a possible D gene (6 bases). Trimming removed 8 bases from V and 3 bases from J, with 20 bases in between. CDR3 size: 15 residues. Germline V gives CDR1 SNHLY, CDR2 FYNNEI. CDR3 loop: CASLGPSGAFYEQYF. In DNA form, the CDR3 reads TGTGCCAGCTTAGGACCGTCAGGGGCATTCTACGAGCAGTACTTC.

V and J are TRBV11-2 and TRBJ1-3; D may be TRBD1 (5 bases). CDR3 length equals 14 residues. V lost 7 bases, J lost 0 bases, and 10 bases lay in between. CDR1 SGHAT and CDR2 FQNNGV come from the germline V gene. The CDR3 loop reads CASKTGHSGNTIYF. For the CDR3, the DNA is TGTGCCAGCAAGACGGGGCACTCTGGAAACACCATATATTTT. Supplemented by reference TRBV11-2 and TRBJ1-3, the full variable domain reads EAGVAQSPRYKIIEKRQSVAFWCNPISGHATLYWYQQILGQGPKLLIQFQNNGVVDDSQLPKDRFSAERLKGVDSTLKIQPAKLEDSAVYLCASKTGHSGNTIYFGEGSWLTVV.

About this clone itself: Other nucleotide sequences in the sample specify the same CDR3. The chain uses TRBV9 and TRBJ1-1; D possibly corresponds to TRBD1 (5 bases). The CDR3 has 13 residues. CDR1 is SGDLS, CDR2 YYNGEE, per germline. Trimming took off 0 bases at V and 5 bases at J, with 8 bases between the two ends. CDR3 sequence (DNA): TGTGCCAGCAGCGTAGAGAGGGGAACTGAAGCTTTCTTT. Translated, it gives CASSVERGTEAFF.

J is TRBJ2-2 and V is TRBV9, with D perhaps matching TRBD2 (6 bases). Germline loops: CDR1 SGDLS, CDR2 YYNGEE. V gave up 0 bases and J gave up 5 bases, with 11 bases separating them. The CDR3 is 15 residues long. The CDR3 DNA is TGTGCCAGCAGCGTAGTGGTGGCGGGAACCGGGGAGCTGTTTTTT. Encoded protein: CASSVVVAGTGELFF.

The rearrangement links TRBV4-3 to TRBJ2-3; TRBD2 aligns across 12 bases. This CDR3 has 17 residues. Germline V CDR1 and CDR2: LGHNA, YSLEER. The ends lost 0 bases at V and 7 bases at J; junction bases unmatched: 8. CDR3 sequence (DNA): TGCGCCAGCAGCCAAGATACCCTAGCGGGAGGGCCGAATACGCAGTATTTT. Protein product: CASSQDTLAGGPNTQYF.

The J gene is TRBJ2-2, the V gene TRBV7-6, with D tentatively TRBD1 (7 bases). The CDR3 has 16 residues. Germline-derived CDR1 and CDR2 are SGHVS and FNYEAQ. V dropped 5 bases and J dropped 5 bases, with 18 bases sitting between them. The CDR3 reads CASSRGPRGVTGELFF. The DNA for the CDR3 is TGTGCCAGCAGCCGGGGGCCCAGGGGGGTGACCGGGGAGCTGTTTTTT. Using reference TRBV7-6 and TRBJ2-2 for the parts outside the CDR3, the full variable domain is GAGVSQSPRYKVTKRGQDVALRCDPISGHVSLYWYRQALGQGPEFLTYFNYEAQQDKSGLPNDRFSAERPEGSISTLTIQRTEQRDSAMYRCASSRGPRGVTGELFFGEGSRLTVL.

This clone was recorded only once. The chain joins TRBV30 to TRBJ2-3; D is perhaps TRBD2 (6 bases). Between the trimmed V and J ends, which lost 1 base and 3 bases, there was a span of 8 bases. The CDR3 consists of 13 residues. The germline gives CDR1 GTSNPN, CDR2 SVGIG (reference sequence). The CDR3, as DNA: TGTGCCTGGAGTGGGGGGGAGACAGATACGCAGTATTTT. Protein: CAWSGGETDTQYF. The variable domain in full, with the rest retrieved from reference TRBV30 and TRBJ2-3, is SQTIHQWPATLVQPVGSPLSLECTVEGTSNPNLYWYRQAAGRGLQLLFYSVGIGQISSEVPQNLSASRPQDRQFILSSKKLLLSDSGFYLCAWSGGETDTQYFGPGTRLTVL.

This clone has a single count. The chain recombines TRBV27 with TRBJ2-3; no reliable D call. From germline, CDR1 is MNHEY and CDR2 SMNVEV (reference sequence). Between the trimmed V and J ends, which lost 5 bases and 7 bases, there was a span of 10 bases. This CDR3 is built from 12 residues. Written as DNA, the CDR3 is TGTGCCAGCAGTCCTACCCCATATACGCAGTATTTT. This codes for CASSPTPYTQYF.

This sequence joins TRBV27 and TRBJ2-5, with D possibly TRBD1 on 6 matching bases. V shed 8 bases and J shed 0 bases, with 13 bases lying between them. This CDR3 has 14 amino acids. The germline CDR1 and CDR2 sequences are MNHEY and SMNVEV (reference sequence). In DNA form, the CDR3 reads TGTGCCAGCCGCGTCCAGGGGTACCAAGAGACCCAGTACTTC. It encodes CASRVQGYQETQYF.

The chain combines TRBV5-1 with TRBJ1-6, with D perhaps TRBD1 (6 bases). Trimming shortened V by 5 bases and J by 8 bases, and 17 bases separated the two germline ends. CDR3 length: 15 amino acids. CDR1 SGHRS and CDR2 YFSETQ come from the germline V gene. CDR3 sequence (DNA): TGCGCCAGCAGGGTGACAGGTGGTTCGGATTCACCCCTCCACTTT. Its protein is CASRVTGGSDSPLHF.

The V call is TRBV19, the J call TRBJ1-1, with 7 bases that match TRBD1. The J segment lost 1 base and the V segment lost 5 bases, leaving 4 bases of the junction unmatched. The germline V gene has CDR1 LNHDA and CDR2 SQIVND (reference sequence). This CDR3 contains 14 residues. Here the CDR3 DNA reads TGTGCCAGTAGTCTCAGACAGGGGAACACTGAAGCTTTCTTT. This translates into CASSLRQGNTEAFF.

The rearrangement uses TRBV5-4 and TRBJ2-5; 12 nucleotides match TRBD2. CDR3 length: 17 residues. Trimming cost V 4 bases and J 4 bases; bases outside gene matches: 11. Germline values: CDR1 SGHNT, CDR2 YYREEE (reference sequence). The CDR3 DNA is TGTGCCAGCAGCATCCTAGCGGGGGGGCTCTCTCGAGAGACCCAGTACTTC. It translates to CASSILAGGLSRETQYF.

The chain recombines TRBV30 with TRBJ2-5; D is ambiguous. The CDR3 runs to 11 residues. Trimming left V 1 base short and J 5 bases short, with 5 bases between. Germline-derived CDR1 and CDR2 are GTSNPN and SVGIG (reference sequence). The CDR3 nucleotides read TGTGCCTGGAGTGCCCACGAGACCCAGTACTTC. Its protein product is CAWSAHETQYF.

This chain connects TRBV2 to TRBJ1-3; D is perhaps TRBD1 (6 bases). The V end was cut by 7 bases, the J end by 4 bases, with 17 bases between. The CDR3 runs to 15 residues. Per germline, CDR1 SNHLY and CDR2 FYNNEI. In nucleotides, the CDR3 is TGTGCCAGCACTTACAGGGTGATGGGAGGAAACACCATATATTTT. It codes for CASTYRVMGGNTIYF.

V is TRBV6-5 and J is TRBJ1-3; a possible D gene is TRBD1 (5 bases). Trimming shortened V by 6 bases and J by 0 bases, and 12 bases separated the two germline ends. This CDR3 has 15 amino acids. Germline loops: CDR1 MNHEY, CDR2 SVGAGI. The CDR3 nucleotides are TGTGCCAGCAGACCTACAGGAGTCTCTGGAAACACCATATATTTT. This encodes CASRPTGVSGNTIYF.

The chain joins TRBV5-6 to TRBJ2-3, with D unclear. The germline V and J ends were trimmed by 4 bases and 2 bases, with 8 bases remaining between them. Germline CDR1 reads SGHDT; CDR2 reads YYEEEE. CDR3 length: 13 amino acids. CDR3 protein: CASSIRPTDTQYF. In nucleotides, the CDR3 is TGTGCCAGCAGCATTCGGCCCACAGATACGCAGTATTTT.

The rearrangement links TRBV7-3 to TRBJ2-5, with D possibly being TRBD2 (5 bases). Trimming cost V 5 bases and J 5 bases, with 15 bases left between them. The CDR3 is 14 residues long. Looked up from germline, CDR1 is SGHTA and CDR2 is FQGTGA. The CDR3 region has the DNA TGTGCCAGCAGCCGCCAAGGTGGGGAGGAGACCCAGTACTTC. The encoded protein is CASSRQGGEETQYF.

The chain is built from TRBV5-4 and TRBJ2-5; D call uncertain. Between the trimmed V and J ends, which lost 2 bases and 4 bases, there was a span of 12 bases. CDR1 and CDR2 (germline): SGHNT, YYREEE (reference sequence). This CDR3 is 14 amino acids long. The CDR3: CASSFRAGTETQYF. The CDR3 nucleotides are TGTGCCAGCAGCTTTAGGGCAGGCACAGAGACCCAGTACTTC.